These 10 T cell receptor beta chains originate from one sample sequenced in a study of OX40 agonist ivuxolimab in advanced cancers. Measured with immunoSEQ multiplex PCR; TCRdb has only the in-frame clones, and not every one. The sample shows roughly 100,000 clones, about 92% of them seen only once. The specimen comprised CD4+ or CD8+ T cells sorted from blood, sampled in a trial of the OX40 agonist ivuxolimab. These receptor sequences come from an adult with an advanced solid tumor such as melanoma, head and neck, liver or kidney cancer.

The chain recombines TRBV4-2 with TRBJ2-7, with unresolved D. V dropped 1 base and J dropped 5 bases, with 12 bases sitting between them. The CDR3 spans 14 residues. CDR1 is LGHNA, CDR2 YNFKEQ, per germline. Here the CDR3 DNA reads TGTGCCAGCAGCCAAGTTGAGTTCCCCGACGAGCAGTACTTC. Its protein product is CASSQVEFPDEQYF.

CDR3 protein: CASSTRERSESFPPSTDTQYF. The DNA for the CDR3 is TGTGCCAGTAGTACCCGGGAAAGATCCGAGTCGTTTCCCCCTAGCACAGATACGCAGTATTTT. The chain carries TRBV19 and TRBJ2-3, with D perhaps matching TRBD2 (5 bases). Trimming took off 4 bases at V and 0 bases at J, with 29 bases between the two ends. CDR1 LNHDA and CDR2 SQIVND come from the germline V gene (reference sequence). The CDR3 runs 21 residues. Full variable domain (remainder filled in from reference TRBV19 and TRBJ2-3): DGGITQSPKYLFRKEGQNVTLSCEQNLNHDAMYWYRQDPGQGLRLIYYSQIVNDFQKGDIAEGYSVSREKKESFPLTVTSAQKNPTAFYLCASSTRERSESFPPSTDTQYFGPGTRLTVL.

This chain uses TRBV19 with TRBJ2-4, with TRBD1 matching over 10 bases. V shed 5 bases, J shed 7 bases, and the junction held 8 bases outside the gene matches. The germline gives CDR1 LNHDA, CDR2 SQIVND (reference sequence). The CDR3 spans 15 residues. For the CDR3, the DNA is TGTGCCAGTAGTGACGAACCGGGACAGGGGAACATTCAGTACTTC. It is translated as CASSDEPGQGNIQYF.

The V gene is TRBV5-1, the J gene TRBJ2-1, with D possibly being TRBD1 (6 bases). The CDR3 is made up of 13 amino acids. The germline V gene has CDR1 SGHRS and CDR2 YFSETQ. The V gene lost 5 bases and the J gene lost 9 bases, with 15 bases spanning the gap. CDR3 bases: TGCGCCAGCAGTTCACAGGGAAGCGGTGAGCAGTTCTTC. This codes for CASSSQGSGEQFF.

V usage is TRBV6-1 and J usage is TRBJ1-2; D possibly corresponds to TRBD1 (6 bases). Between the trimmed V and J ends, which lost 4 bases and 13 bases, there was a span of 19 bases. Germline V gives CDR1 MNHNS, CDR2 SASEGT. This CDR3 spans 13 amino acids. CDR3 DNA: TGTGCCAGCAGTGTTTCCCGGGACATGAAGGGCACCTTC. It specifies CASSVSRDMKGTF.

The rearrangement joins TRBV9 to TRBJ2-5; no clear D gene. Germline V gene sequence: CDR1 SGDLS, CDR2 YYNGEE. The CDR3 sequence is 11 residues long. Trimming left V 0 bases short and J 7 bases short, with 4 bases between. The CDR3 loop reads CASSVGGTQYF. The CDR3 nucleotides are TGTGCCAGCAGCGTAGGGGGGACCCAGTACTTC.

The chain carries TRBV30 and TRBJ1-1, with a weak D call TRBD1 (6 bases). The V end lost 8 bases, the J end lost 5 bases, and 15 bases lay between the germline ends. Germline lookup yields CDR1 GTSNPN and CDR2 SVGIG (reference sequence). The CDR3 is made up of 12 amino acids. The CDR3 sequence: CALGGGRTEAFF. The CDR3 DNA is TGTGCCCTAGGCGGGGGGCGGACTGAAGCTTTCTTT.

The V call is TRBV28, the J call TRBJ2-5, with D perhaps matching TRBD2 (5 bases). The CDR3 is made up of 14 amino acids. V was trimmed by 6 bases and J by 5 bases, leaving 16 bases between them. Germline V gene sequence: CDR1 MDHEN, CDR2 SYDVKM. The DNA for the CDR3 is TGTGCCAGCAGACGAGGGTCATTAGGGGAGACCCAGTACTTC. Residues: CASRRGSLGETQYF.

The chain carries TRBV4-3 and TRBJ1-5; D unresolved. The germline CDR1 and CDR2 sequences are LGHNA and YSLEER. Trimming took 1 base from V and 7 from J, leaving 8 bases between them. The CDR3 sequence is 13 residues long. In DNA, the CDR3 is TGCGCCAGCAGCCAAGGAATTTGGCAGCCCCAGCATTTT. Protein: CASSQGIWQPQHF.

The chain employs TRBV27 and TRBJ1-2, with 11 bases aligning to TRBD1. With 1 base clipped from V and 4 bases from J, the junction kept 8 bases outside the gene matches. The CDR3 totals 17 residues. Germline V gene lookup returns CDR1 MNHEY and CDR2 SMNVEV (reference sequence). The CDR3 DNA follows: TGTGCCAGCAGTTTATACGGACAGGGGGCGCTTCCCTATGGCTACACCTTC. Its translation is CASSLYGQGALPYGYTF.